What follows is one T cell receptor (beta chain) and its context. There is no known antigen for this receptor. Base qualities are not provided; no much larger clone lies one nucleotide away. This entry comes from a study of blood T cell repertoires in COVID-19 (TCRdb year 2020). For context, the study as a whole: Samples covering the acute and convalescent phases of COVID-19 were provided by collaborators in the United States, Italy and Spain. The dataset comprised deeply sampled blood TCRbeta repertoires from subjects exposed to, actively infected with, or recovered from COVID-19. Samples were obtained from the ongoing ImmuneRACE study (first 160 participants) and from 1,000 to 1,500 subjects provided by 6 global collaborators. Sample metadata almost always included a de-identified subject ID, COVID-19 status, age in years and sex. The prospective study material was composed of cDNA or gDNA derived from T cells, B-cell-depleted T cells, or PBMCs. The repertoires were released in a freely available public database intended as a resource for research on the immune response to SARS-CoV-2. HLA class I and class II types, where available, came from metadata supplied by the sample provider rather than from assay-based typing. The paper as a whole reports these results and caveats: How much clinical and demographic metadata was included differed by source and by participant, and the metadata was provided uncurated.

Whole blood was collected in K2EDTA tubes by collaborating institutions according to the institutions' own protocols. Collaborator samples were shipped for TCRbeta analysis as frozen whole blood, isolated PBMCs, or DNA extracted from either sample type. TCRbeta CDR3 regions were amplified from genomic DNA using the immunoSEQ Assay, a bias-controlled multiplex PCR. The original pipeline was this. The number of nucleated cells in each sample was estimated by amplification of reference gene primers within the assay. To quantify the absolute abundance of each unique TCRbeta CDR3 rearrangement, sequence reads were collapsed and filtered. For each sample, productive Simpson clonality was calculated as the square root of Simpson's diversity index over productive rearrangements. In TCRdb, the immuneACCESS table is reduced to in-frame sequences with V and J assigned. These tables do not hold every clone; where another copy was compared, an unresolved V gene accounts for under half, and the others remain unexplained. Clonal size and the V and J genes are those of that table, whereas D and trimming came from the DNA. The sample records about 200,000 clones, approximately 85% of which are singletons. The top ten constitute roughly 9.7% of the sample.

The receptor was isolated from a human donor with active or convalescent COVID-19. The donor label of this sample is uncertain. The sequenced sample consisted of peripheral blood.

The nucleotide sequence reads as follows: TGCAGTGCTAGTGATAGCGGAGCCAGCACAGATACGCAGTATTTT. This is translated as CSASDSGASTDTQYF. The chain was built from TRBV20-1 and TRBJ2-3; TRBD2 could be the D gene, as 6 bases match. The CDR3 sequence holds 15 residues, the cysteine and phenylalanine included. Only CDR3 DNA is held: 45 bases, read in frame from base 1. Relative to germline, V is 3 bases shorter and J is 0 bases shorter, with 13 bases between their ends. Sequences DFQATT (CDR1) and SNEGSKA (CDR2) are obtained from the germline V gene (reference sequence).